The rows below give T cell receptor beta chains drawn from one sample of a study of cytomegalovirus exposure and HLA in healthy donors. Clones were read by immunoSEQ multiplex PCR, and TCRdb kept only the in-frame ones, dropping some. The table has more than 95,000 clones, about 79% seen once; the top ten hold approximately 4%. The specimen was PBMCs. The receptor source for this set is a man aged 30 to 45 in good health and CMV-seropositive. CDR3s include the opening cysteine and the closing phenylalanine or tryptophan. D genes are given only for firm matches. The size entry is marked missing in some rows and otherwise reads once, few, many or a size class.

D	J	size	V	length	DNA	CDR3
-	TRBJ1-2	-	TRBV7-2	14	TGTGCCTGTTTGTCGCGGTTTCCTAACTATGGCTACACCTTC	CACLSRFPNYGYTF
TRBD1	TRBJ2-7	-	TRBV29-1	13	TGCAGCGTTGCCCCAACAGGGGCCTACGAGCAGTACTTC	CSVAPTGAYEQYF
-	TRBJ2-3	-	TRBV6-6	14	TGTGCCAGCAACCGGAGAATAGCTACCGATACGCAGTATTTT	CASNRRIATDTQYF
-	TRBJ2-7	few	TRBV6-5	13	TGTGCCAGCAGCCACAGGGCCGAGGGAGAGCAGTACTTC	CASSHRAEGEQYF
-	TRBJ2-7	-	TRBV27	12	TGTGCCAGCAGTCCGACGGGTTACGAGCAGTACTTC	CASSPTGYEQYF
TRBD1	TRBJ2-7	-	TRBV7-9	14	TGTGCCAGCAGTCCCGGACAGGGGATATACGAGCAGTACTTC	CASSPGQGIYEQYF
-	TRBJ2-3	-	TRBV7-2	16	TGTGCCAGCAGCCAAGGGAAACTAGGAGGCACAGATACGCAGTATTTT	CASSQGKLGGTDTQYF
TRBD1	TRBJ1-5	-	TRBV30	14	TGTGCCTGGAGCAGGGGGGTTGGGGATCAGCCCCAGCATTTT	CAWSRGVGDQPQHF
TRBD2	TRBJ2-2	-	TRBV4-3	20	TGCGCCAGCAGCCAAGAGCCGCGGGGCCTAGCGGGTACGAACACCGGGGAGCTGTTTTTT	CASSQEPRGLAGTNTGELFF
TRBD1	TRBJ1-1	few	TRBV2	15	TGTGCCAGCAGAGTCTGGCAGGGGGCGGACACTGAAGCTTTCTTT	CASRVWQGADTEAFF
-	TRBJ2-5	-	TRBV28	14	TGTGCCAGCAGTTGGGATCCTGGAGGGGAGACCCAGTACTTC	CASSWDPGGETQYF
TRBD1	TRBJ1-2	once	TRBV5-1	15	TGCGCCAGCAGCCCTTATCAAGGGGGCGGCTATGGCTACACCTTC	CASSPYQGGGYGYTF
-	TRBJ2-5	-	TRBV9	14	TGTGCCAGCAGCGGCCGGGTCGAGGGAGAGACCCAGTACTTC	CASSGRVEGETQYF
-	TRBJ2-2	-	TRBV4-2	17	TGTGCCAGCAGCCAAGACCAAGGACAGCTCCCAACCGGGGAGCTGTTTTTT	CASSQDQGQLPTGELFF
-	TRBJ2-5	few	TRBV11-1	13	TGTGCCAGCAGCTATGGGAGTCAAGAGACCCAGTACTTC	CASSYGSQETQYF
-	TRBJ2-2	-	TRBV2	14	TGTGCCAGCAGTGTATCACAGGGTACCGGGGAGCTGTTTTTT	CASSVSQGTGELFF
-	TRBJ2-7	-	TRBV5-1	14	TGCGCCAGCAGCTTGGCAGGGGATGCCTACGAGCAGTACTTC	CASSLAGDAYEQYF
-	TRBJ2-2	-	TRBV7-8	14	TGTGCCAGCAGCTTAATAGAACAGGCCGGGGAGCTGTTTTTT	CASSLIEQAGELFF
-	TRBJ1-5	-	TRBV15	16	TGTGCCACCAGCAGAGAAGACAGCCAATACCTCCAGCCCCAGCATTTT	CATSREDSQYLQPQHF
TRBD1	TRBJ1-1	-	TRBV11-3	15	TGTGCCAGCAGCCCCTCGACAGGGGGGGGAACTGAAGCTTTCTTT	CASSPSTGGGTEAFF
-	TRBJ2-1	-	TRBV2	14	TGTGCCACCAAGCGGGTTAGCGGAGACAATGAGCAGTTCTTC	CATKRVSGDNEQFF
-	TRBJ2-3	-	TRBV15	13	TGTGCCACCAGCAGAGATCAGTTGGATACGCAGTATTTT	CATSRDQLDTQYF
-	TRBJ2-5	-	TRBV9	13	TGTGCCAGCAGCGTAGCGAGCTCGGAGACCCAGTACTTC	CASSVASSETQYF
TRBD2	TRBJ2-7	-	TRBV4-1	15	TGCGCCAGCAGCCATAGTCCAGCGGGAAACCACGAGCAGTACTTC	CASSHSPAGNHEQYF
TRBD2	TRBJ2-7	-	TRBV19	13	TGTGCCAGTAGTGAGAGCGGGGTTCACGAGCAGTACTTC	CASSESGVHEQYF
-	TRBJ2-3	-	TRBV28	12	TGTGCCAGCAGTCCTTACACAGATACGCAGTATTTT	CASSPYTDTQYF
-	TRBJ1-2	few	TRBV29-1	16	TGCAGCGTTGAAGATCCCCGGGGACATCTCTACTATGGCTACACCTTC	CSVEDPRGHLYYGYTF
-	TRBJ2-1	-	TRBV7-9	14	TGTGCCAGCAGCAGCGTGGGGGGACGCAATGAGCAGTTCTTC	CASSSVGGRNEQFF
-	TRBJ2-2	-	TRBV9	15	TGTGCCAGCAGCGTAGATCCCGTTTACACCGGGGAGCTGTTTTTT	CASSVDPVYTGELFF
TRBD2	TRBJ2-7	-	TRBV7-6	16	TGTGCCAGCAGCTCCTATCTAGCGGGGGTCTCCTACGAGCAGTACTTC	CASSSYLAGVSYEQYF
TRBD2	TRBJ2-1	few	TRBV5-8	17	TGTGCCAGCAGCTCTGGGAGGACTAGCGGGGGCTACAATGAGCAGTTCTTC	CASSSGRTSGGYNEQFF
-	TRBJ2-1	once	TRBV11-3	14	TGTGCCAGCAGCTTAGGGGACATTTACAATGAGCAGTTCTTC	CASSLGDIYNEQFF
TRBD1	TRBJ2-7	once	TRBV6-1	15	TGTGCCAGCAGTGTAGGACAGGGGCCGGCCTACGAGCAGTACTTC	CASSVGQGPAYEQYF
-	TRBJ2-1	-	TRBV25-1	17	TGTGCCAGCAGTGAATCCCCCCGGAGGGCTCTCTACAATGAGCAGTTCTTC	CASSESPRRALYNEQFF
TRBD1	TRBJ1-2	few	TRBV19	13	TGTGCCAACCTACGACAGGGGCCGGACGGCTACACCTTC	CANLRQGPDGYTF
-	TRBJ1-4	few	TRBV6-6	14	TGTGCCAGCAGTTATGCGGGGGCTAATGAAAAACTGTTTTTT	CASSYAGANEKLFF
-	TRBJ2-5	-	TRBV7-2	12	TGTGCCAGCAGCCTAAGTTGGGGAGAGCAGTACTTC	CASSLSWGEQYF
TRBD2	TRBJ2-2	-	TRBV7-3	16	TGTGCCAGCAGCTTAAGAGCGGGACGGAACACCGGGGAGCTGTTTTTT	CASSLRAGRNTGELFF
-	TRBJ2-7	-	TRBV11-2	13	TGTGCCAGCAGCTTAGGGACAGAATACGAGCAGTACTTC	CASSLGTEYEQYF
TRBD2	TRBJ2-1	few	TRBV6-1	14	TGTGCCAGCAGTGAGCTAGCGGGGTACAATGAGCAGTTCTTC	CASSELAGYNEQFF
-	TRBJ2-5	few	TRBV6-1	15	TGTGCCAGCAGTGAAGAGGTGGGCACCCAAGAGACCCAGTACTTC	CASSEEVGTQETQYF
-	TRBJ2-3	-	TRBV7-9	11	TGTGCCAGCAGCCTCACAGATACGCAGTATTTT	CASSLTDTQYF
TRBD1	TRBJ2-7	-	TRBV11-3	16	TGTGCCAGCAGCTTAGATCCGTTACAGGGGTCCTACGAGCAGTACTTC	CASSLDPLQGSYEQYF
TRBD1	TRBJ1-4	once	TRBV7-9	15	TGTTCCAGCAGCTTAACTGACAGGGGGGATGAAAAACTGTTTTTT	CSSSLTDRGDEKLFF
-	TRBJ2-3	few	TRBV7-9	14	TGTGCCAGCAGCTTAGGCCTAGCGACAGATACGCAGTATTTT	CASSLGLATDTQYF
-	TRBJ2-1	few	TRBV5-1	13	TGCGCCAGCAGTTTCTTAGGGGGTTTTGAGCAGTTCTTC	CASSFLGGFEQFF
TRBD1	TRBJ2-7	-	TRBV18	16	TGTGCCAGCTCACCGCCTACAGGGGGCATCATATACGAGCAGTACTTC	CASSPPTGGIIYEQYF
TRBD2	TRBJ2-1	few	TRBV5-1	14	TGCGCCAGCAGCTTGTCATCTAGCGGGAGGGCGCAGTTCTTC	CASSLSSSGRAQFF
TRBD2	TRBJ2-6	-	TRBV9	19	TGTGCCAGCAGCGTGGGACACGCGGGAGGGATCTCTGGGGCCAACGTCCTGACTTTC	CASSVGHAGGISGANVLTF
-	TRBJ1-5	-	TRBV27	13	TGTGCCAGCAGTCCAGCGTACAATCAGCCCCAGCATTTT	CASSPAYNQPQHF
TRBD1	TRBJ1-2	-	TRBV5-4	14	TGTGCCAGCAGCCCACCGGAGGGGGCTCGGGGCTACACCTTC	CASSPPEGARGYTF
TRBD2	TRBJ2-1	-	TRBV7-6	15	TGTGCCAGCAGCGCCACCGGGACTACCTACAATGAGCAGTTCTTC	CASSATGTTYNEQFF